Listed below are T cell receptor beta chains from one sample, sequenced in a study of OX40 agonist ivuxolimab in advanced cancers. Only in-frame clones appear in the TCRdb table, and some are missing; sequencing was by immunoSEQ multiplex PCR. The repertoire holds about 13,000 clones, with 80% to 85% as singletons. Material: CD4+ or CD8+ T cells sorted from blood, obtained in a trial of the OX40 agonist ivuxolimab. These receptors originate from an adult with an advanced solid tumor such as melanoma, head and neck, liver or kidney cancer. Each CDR3 is given with its conserved first and last residue. Each record gives: clone size, J gene, V gene, D gene, CDR3 protein, CDR3 DNA. The D gene is left open where the match is weak. Clone size is stated in some rows and not others, as once, few, many or a class when expanded.

clone_size: .
j_call: TRBJ1-5
v_call: TRBV28
d_call: .
cdr3_aa: CASSLEYSNQPQHF
cdr3_nt: TGTGCCAGCAGTTTGGAGTATAGCAATCAGCCCCAGCATTTT

clone_size: .
j_call: TRBJ2-7
v_call: TRBV7-3
d_call: TRBD2
cdr3_aa: CASSDLTSGLEQYF
cdr3_nt: TGTGCCAGCAGCGATCTGACTAGCGGGCTGGAGCAGTACTTC

clone_size: once
j_call: TRBJ1-5
v_call: TRBV10-2
d_call: .
cdr3_aa: CASNLGGLDQPQHF
cdr3_nt: TGCGCCAGCAACCTGGGGGGGTTAGATCAGCCCCAGCATTTT

clone_size: .
j_call: TRBJ2-7
v_call: TRBV9
d_call: TRBD1
cdr3_aa: CASSGQGAQNEQYF
cdr3_nt: TGTGCCAGCAGCGGACAGGGGGCGCAGAACGAGCAGTACTTC

clone_size: .
j_call: TRBJ1-5
v_call: TRBV5-6
d_call: .
cdr3_aa: CASSLSNTHQPQHF
cdr3_nt: TGTGCCAGCAGCTTGTCAAACACCCATCAGCCCCAGCATTTT

clone_size: few
j_call: TRBJ2-7
v_call: TRBV19
d_call: .
cdr3_aa: CASSITTVGEQYF
cdr3_nt: TGTGCCAGTAGCATTACGACTGTTGGCGAGCAGTACTTC

clone_size: .
j_call: TRBJ2-7
v_call: TRBV11-2
d_call: TRBD2
cdr3_aa: CASSTWTSGSYEQYF
cdr3_nt: TGTGCCAGCAGCACATGGACTAGCGGGAGCTACGAGCAGTACTTC

clone_size: .
j_call: TRBJ2-7
v_call: TRBV27
d_call: TRBD2
cdr3_aa: CASSSWTSGSYEQYF
cdr3_nt: TGTGCCAGCAGTAGTTGGACTAGCGGCTCCTACGAGCAGTACTTC

clone_size: .
j_call: TRBJ2-2
v_call: TRBV27
d_call: TRBD2
cdr3_aa: CASSWGGNTGELFF
cdr3_nt: TGTGCCAGCAGTTGGGGGGGAAACACCGGGGAGCTGTTTTTT

clone_size: .
j_call: TRBJ2-1
v_call: TRBV6-5
d_call: .
cdr3_aa: CASSYSRDGYNEQFF
cdr3_nt: TGTGCCAGCAGTTACTCGAGGGACGGCTACAATGAGCAGTTCTTC

clone_size: .
j_call: TRBJ2-7
v_call: TRBV28
d_call: TRBD2
cdr3_aa: CASRDGTVASGWYEQYF
cdr3_nt: TGTGCCAGCCGAGACGGGACGGTGGCTAGCGGGTGGTACGAGCAGTACTTC

clone_size: .
j_call: TRBJ2-3
v_call: TRBV27
d_call: .
cdr3_aa: CASSPEPELWADTQYF
cdr3_nt: TGTGCCAGCAGTCCCGAACCAGAACTATGGGCAGATACGCAGTATTTT

clone_size: .
j_call: TRBJ2-5
v_call: TRBV13
d_call: .
cdr3_aa: CASSSRAGQKETQYF
cdr3_nt: TGTGCCAGCAGCTCTAGAGCGGGACAAAAAGAGACCCAGTACTTC

clone_size: once
j_call: TRBJ2-1
v_call: TRBV4-3
d_call: TRBD2
cdr3_aa: CASSQFRLAGGLAEQFF
cdr3_nt: TGCGCCAGCAGCCAATTCCGACTAGCGGGGGGGCTTGCTGAGCAGTTCTTC

clone_size: .
j_call: TRBJ2-7
v_call: TRBV13
d_call: .
cdr3_aa: CASSPGQGGGYEQYF
cdr3_nt: TGTGCCAGCAGCCCTGGGCAGGGGGGGGGCTACGAGCAGTACTTC